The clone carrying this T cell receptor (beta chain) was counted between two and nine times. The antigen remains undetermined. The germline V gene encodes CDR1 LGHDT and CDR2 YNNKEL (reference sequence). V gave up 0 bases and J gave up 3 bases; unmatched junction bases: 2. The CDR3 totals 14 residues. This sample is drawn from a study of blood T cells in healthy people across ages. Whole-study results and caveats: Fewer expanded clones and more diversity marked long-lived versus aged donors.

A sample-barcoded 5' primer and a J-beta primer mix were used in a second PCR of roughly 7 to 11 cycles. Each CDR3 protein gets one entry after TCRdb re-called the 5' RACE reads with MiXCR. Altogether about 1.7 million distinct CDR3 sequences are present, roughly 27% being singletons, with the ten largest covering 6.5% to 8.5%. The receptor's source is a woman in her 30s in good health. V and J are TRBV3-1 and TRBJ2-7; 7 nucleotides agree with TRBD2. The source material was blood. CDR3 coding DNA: TGTGCCAGCAGCCAAGATCCTAGCGGCTACGAGCAGTACTTC. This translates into CASSQDPSGYEQYF.